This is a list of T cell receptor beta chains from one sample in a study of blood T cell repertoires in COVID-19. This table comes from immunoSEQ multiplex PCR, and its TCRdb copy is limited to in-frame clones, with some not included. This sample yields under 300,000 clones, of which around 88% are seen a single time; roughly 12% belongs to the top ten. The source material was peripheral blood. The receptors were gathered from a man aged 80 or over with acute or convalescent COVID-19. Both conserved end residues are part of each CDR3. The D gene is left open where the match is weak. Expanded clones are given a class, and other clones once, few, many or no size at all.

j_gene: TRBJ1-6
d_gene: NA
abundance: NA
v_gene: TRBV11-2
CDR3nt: TGTGCCAGCAGCTTAACGGCCTATAATTCACCCCTCCACTTT
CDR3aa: CASSLTAYNSPLHF

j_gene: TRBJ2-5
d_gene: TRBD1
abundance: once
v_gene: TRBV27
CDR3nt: TGTGCCAGCAGCTGGGGGACAGGTCGGGTCCAAGAGACCCAGTACTTC
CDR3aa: CASSWGTGRVQETQYF

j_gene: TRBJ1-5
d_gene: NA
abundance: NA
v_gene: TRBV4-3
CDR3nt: TGCGCCAGCAGCCAAGATTCAGGGGGCAATCAGCCCCAGCATTTT
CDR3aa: CASSQDSGGNQPQHF

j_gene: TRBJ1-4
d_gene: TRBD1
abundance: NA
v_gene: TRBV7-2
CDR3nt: TGTGCCAGCAGCCCCGGGACAGGTTGGCCGCGAGGAAAACTGTTTTTT
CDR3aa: CASSPGTGWPRGKLFF

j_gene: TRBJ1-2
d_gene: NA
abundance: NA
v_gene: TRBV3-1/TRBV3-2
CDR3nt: TGTGCCAGCAGCCAAGATCTAGACAGCTCTAACTATGGCTACACCTTC
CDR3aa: CASSQDLDSSNYGYTF

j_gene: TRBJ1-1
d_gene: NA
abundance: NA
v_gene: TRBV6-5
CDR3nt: TGTGCCAGCAGTTTATCCGGGACACTGAACACTGAAGCTTTCTTT
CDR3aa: CASSLSGTLNTEAFF

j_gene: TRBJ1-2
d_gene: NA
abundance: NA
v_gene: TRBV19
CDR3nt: TGTGCCAGTAGTATGCGGGTCTATGGCTACACCTTC
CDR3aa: CASSMRVYGYTF

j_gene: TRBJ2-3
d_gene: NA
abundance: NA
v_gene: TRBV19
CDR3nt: TGTGCCAGTAGCCGCTGGGAGAGTGCCACAGATACGCAGTATTTT
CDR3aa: CASSRWESATDTQYF

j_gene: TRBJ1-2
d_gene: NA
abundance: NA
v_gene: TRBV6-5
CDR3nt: TGTGCCAGCAGACCCGGAGTGGCAGAGATATATGGCTACACCTTC
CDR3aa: CASRPGVAEIYGYTF

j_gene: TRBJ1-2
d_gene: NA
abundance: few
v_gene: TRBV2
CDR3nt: TGTGCCAGCAGTGTATCCGGGGGAGGCTACACCTTC
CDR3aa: CASSVSGGGYTF

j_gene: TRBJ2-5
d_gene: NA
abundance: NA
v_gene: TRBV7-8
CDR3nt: TGTGCCAGCAGCTCCGGAGATAGACGGACCCAGTACTTC
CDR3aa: CASSSGDRRTQYF

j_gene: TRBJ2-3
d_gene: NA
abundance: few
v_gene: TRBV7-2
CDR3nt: TGTGCCAGCAGCCTTCTGGGCGGGGACAGCACAGATACGCAGTATTTT
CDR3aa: CASSLLGGDSTDTQYF

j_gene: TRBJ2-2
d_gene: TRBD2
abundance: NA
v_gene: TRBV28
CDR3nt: TGTGCCAGCAGTTTTTTCCCTAGCGGGGGCACCGGGGAGCTGTTTTTT
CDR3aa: CASSFFPSGGTGELFF

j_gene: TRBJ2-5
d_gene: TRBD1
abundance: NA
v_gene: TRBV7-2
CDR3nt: TGTGCCAGCAGCACCGACAGGGGGAAGACCCAGTACTTC
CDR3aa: CASSTDRGKTQYF

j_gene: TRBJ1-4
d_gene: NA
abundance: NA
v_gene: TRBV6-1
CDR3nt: TGTGCCAGCAGTGAACGGGCAGGGAATGAAAAACTGTTTTTT
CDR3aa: CASSERAGNEKLFF

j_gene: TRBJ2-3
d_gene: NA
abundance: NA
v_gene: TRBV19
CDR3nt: TGTGCCAGTAGTATGAGGGTAGATACGCAGTATTTT
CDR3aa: CASSMRVDTQYF

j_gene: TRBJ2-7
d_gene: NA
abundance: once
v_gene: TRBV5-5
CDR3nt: TGTGCCAGCAGCCCACTTGGAGGAGCGCGGGCGTACGAGCAGTACTTC
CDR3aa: CASSPLGGARAYEQYF

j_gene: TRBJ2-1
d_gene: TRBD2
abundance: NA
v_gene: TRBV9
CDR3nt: TGTGCCAGCAGCGTAGGACTAGCCGCCCCCGGGAGTGAGCAGTTCTTC
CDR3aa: CASSVGLAAPGSEQFF

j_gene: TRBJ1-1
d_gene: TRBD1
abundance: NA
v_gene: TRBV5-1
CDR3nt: TGCGCCAGCAGCTGGCATACAGGGGGCGCGAGGGACACTGAAGCTTTCTTT
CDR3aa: CASSWHTGGARDTEAFF

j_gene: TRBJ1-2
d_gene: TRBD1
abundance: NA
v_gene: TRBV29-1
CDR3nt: TGCAGCGCCTCAGGAGGGGGCGCGGATGGCTACACCTTC
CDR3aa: CSASGGGADGYTF

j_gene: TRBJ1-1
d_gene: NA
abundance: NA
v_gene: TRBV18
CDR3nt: TGTGCCAGCTCACCGAACTCGGCCGGGATGAACACTGAAGCTTTCTTT
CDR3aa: CASSPNSAGMNTEAFF

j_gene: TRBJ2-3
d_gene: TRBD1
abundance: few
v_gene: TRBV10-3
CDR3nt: TGTGCCATCACGGGACAGGCATTAGATACGCAGTATTTT
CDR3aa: CAITGQALDTQYF

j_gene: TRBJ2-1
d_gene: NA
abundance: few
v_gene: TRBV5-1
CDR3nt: TGCGCCAGCAGCCCCGGACTTTACAATGAGCAGTTCTTC
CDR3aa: CASSPGLYNEQFF